The source of this T cell receptor beta chain is a study of T-cell reconstitution after alpha-beta-depleted transplantation in children. Notes on the study in general: Expanded graft clones, several hundred of them, were reportedly the source of alpha-beta T cells about two months after transplant.

Researchers prepared the TCRbeta library using unique molecular identifiers, the study reports. TCRdb reprocessed the PCR reads with MiXCR, giving one entry per CDR3 protein. The sample comprises 85,000 to 120,000 distinct CDR3 sequences, 7.5% to 9.5% of which are singletons, and over 15% rests with the top ten. The CDR3 is 12 amino acids. The V gene end was trimmed by 8 bases and the J gene end by 5 bases; junction bases not matched to a gene: 5. Germline CDR1 and CDR2: KGHSH and LQKENI. As to this clonotype: Its target is not known.

The genes are TRBV18 and TRBJ2-7, with TRBD1 identical over 8 bases. This receptor was obtained from a boy younger than 10 with acute lymphoblastic leukemia, due to receive a stem cell transplant. Sequencing used PBMCs, obtained before TCRalphabeta/CD19-depleted stem cell transplant. CDR3 in DNA: TGTGCCAGCGAGGGACAGGCCCACGAGCAGTACTTC. Translated: CASEGQAHEQYF.